This TCR beta chain was sequenced in a study of T-cell memory formation after mild COVID-19. Study context: Largely donor-specific TCR clusters were found.

Overall study results and limits: CD4/CD8 balance characterized clones contracting day 15 to 85, and CD4+ skew characterized later expanders. The finding that pre-infection memory included some responding clones suggested that cross-reactive memory joined. The second-wave clones peaking on day 37 were not confirmed as SARS-CoV-2-specific.

Concerning this clonotype itself: What it binds is not known.

The CDR3 totals 12 residues. Trimming removed 7 bases from V and 2 bases from J, with 8 bases in between. Germline V gene data show CDR1 as MNHEY and CDR2 as SMNVEV (reference sequence). TCRdb analysed the 5' RACE reads with MiXCR anew, one entry per CDR3 protein. The data hold roughly 450,000 distinct CDR3 sequences, with 15% to 20% observed a single time. The source of this sequence is an adult woman who had mild COVID-19 (a few samples of this study predate the infection). Cell type and time point are not known. V usage is TRBV27 and J usage is TRBJ1-2; possibly TRBD1 for D (6 bases). Material: PBMCs or a T cell subset sorted from them (not recorded which). As DNA, the CDR3 is TGTGCCAGCATGGGGGCCAACTATGGCTACACCTTC. This translates into CASMGANYGYTF.